The sequence of this TCR beta chain was determined in a study of spatial heterogeneity in lung cancer. Study-wide context: Each time, sequencing found more beta-chain sequences than alpha-chain sequences.

The sample's time point: sample taken at primary tumor resection. TCRdb reprocessed the 5' RACE reads via MiXCR and lists one record per CDR3 protein. The top ten clones hold under 8% of a sample with approximately 20,000 distinct CDR3 sequences, more than 2.5% of them seen once. Study-wide results and caveats: Tracking of tumor mutation counts was seen in expanded intratumoral alpha and beta TCR counts.

This clonotype is categorized as medium-sized. Antigen specificity is unknown. Germline CDR1 and CDR2: KGHDR and SFDVKD. The CDR3 sequence is 12 residues long. V lost 2 bases and J 8 bases, leaving 6 bases between the germline ends. The chain carries TRBV24-1 and TRBJ2-4; the D is unclear. The sequencing here drew on lung tumor tissue, taken at surgery. The clonotype was recovered from a male donor with early-stage non-small cell lung cancer. This chain's CDR3 is CATSDYGDIQYF. As DNA, the CDR3 is TGTGCCACCAGTGATTATGGCGACATTCAGTACTTC.